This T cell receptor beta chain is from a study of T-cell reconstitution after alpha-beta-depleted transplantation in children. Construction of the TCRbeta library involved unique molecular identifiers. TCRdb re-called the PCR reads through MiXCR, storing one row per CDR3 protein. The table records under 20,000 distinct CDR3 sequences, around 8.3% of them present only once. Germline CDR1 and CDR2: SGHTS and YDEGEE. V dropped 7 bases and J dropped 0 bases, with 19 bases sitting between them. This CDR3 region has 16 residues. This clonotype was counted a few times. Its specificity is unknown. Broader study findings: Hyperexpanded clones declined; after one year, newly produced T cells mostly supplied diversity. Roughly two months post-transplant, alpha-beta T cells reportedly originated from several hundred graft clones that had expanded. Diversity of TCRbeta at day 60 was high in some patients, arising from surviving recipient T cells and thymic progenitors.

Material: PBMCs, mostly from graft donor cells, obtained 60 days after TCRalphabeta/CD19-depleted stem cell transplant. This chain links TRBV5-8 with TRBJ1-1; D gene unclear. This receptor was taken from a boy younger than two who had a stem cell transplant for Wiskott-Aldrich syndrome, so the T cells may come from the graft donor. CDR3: CASPHGIRAMNTEAFF. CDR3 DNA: TGTGCCAGCCCCCACGGGATCCGGGCTATGAACACTGAAGCTTTCTTT. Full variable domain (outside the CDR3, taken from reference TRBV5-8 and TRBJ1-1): EAGVTQSPTHLIKTRGQQATLRCSPISGHTSVYWYQQALGLGLQFLLWYDEGEERNRGNFPPRFSGRQFPNYSSELNVNALELEDSALYLCASPHGIRAMNTEAFFGQGTRLTVV.